This TCR beta chain originates from a study of T cells expressing NK-cell markers. Study-wide background: It was sorted CD3+CD56-NKG2C+, CD3+CD56+NKG2C- and CD3+CD56+NKG2C+ T cells that provided the TCR beta repertoires.

Study-level points and caveats: Among CD8+ T cells from 5 to 7 donors, dominant NKG2C+ clonotypes accounted for roughly 1.0-7.0%.

TCRdb re-called the 5' RACE reads and gives one entry per CDR3 protein, without DNA. This repertoire includes 300,000 or so distinct CDR3 sequences. About this clonotype itself: Its matching antigen is unknown.

Sequencing used blood T cells: a sorted CD56 or NKG2C T cell subset, CD4+ or CD8+ T cells, or bulk PBMC T cells (not recorded which). The sequence came from a woman aged 18 to 75 in good health.

The CDR3 protein is CSATSGTVDTQYF. This sequence joins TRBV20-1 and TRBJ2-3; there is no DNA to check the TCRdb D call of TRBD2. Looked up from germline, CDR1 is DFQATT and CDR2 is SNEGSKA (reference sequence). The CDR3 spans 13 residues.